The present T cell receptor (beta chain) was sequenced within a study of beta chain features in type 1 diabetes. The study, taken as a whole, reports: Shorter TCRB CDR3s, moderately but significantly so, marked every one of the four CD4+ subsets in Type 1 diabetes patients.

This clone was observed a handful of times. Its target is not known. TCRB transcripts that were expressed got sequenced, as all of the isolated RNA had been reverse transcribed. TCRdb's table, derived via immunoSEQ multiplex PCR, lists solely in-frame clones and lacks some. The data show 150,000 to 200,000 clones, about 8.1% seen once. Material: central memory CD4+ T cells from blood. This receptor was identified in a woman aged 18-29 years with type 1 diabetes.

CDR3 sequence: CATAPGRGYEQYF. In DNA, the CDR3 is TGTGCCACCGCTCCCGGGCGGGGTTACGAGCAGTACTTC. The V and J genes are TRBV6-6 and TRBJ2-7; the D gene is possibly TRBD2 (6 bases). CDR3 length: 13 residues. Trimming shortened V by 10 bases and J by 4 bases, and 17 bases separated the two germline ends. Germline loops: CDR1 MNHNY, CDR2 SVGAGI (reference sequence).